This T cell receptor (beta chain) was retrieved from a study of Graves' ophthalmopathy and Graves' hyperthyroidism. The CDR3 has 13 amino acids. In germline, CDR1 is SQVTM, CDR2 ANQGSEA. Trimming cost V 7 bases and J 5 bases; bases outside gene matches: 9. Overall study findings and caveats: Also, most clonotypes expanded in the thyroid above 0.001 frequency appeared in blood.

Note on this clonotype: Its specificity is not known.

Other autoimmune diseases, uncontrolled infections, pregnancy or lactation led to the exclusion of patients. Investigators amplified TCR beta CDR3 regions from RNA transcripts. HTBI-primed first-round RT-PCR preceded second-round multiplex PCR. MiXCR, applied by TCRdb to the multiplex PCR reads, yields one record per CDR3 protein. The sample shows over a million distinct CDR3 sequences, 35% to 45% of them seen only once. The TCR originated in an adult man with Graves' hyperthyroidism. The chain carries TRBV29-1 and TRBJ1-2, with 8 positions matching TRBD1. Sequenced material: peripheral blood or thyroid tissue (not recorded which). This chain's CDR3 is CSATGDSGYGYTF. CDR3 nucleotides: TGCAGCGCGACAGGGGATTCTGGTTATGGCTACACCTTC.